The 14 T cell receptor beta chains below were found in one sample sequenced in a study of blood T cells in healthy people across ages. With a J-beta primer mix and a sample-barcoded 5' primer, a second PCR ran about 7 to 12 cycles. TCRdb reanalysed the 5' RACE reads using MiXCR and keeps one entry per CDR3 protein. The data show 710,000 or so distinct CDR3 sequences, 32% seen once. Sequencing was performed on blood. These receptors were taken from a woman of 80 years or more in good health.

This clonotype has more than one count but fewer than ten. The chain is built from TRBV20-1 and TRBJ2-7, with 9 bases that match TRBD1. The CDR3 length is 15 residues. With V trimmed by 2 bases and J by 3 bases, 8 bases remained unmatched. Germline CDR1 reads DFQATT; CDR2 reads SNEGSKA (reference sequence). CDR3: CSARTPGTGSYEQYF. In DNA form, the CDR3 reads TGCAGTGCTAGAACTCCCGGGACAGGGAGCTACGAGCAGTACTTC.

This clonotype was counted once. V is TRBV5-1 and J is TRBJ2-1, with a tentative D call TRBD1 (5 bases). Germline-derived CDR1 and CDR2 are SGHRS and YFSETQ. This CDR3 spans 15 amino acids. Deletions cut 2 bases from V and 5 bases from J, with 14 bases between. The CDR3 is CASSFTKGPHNEQFF. In DNA, the CDR3 is TGCGCCAGCAGCTTCACCAAGGGGCCTCACAATGAGCAGTTCTTC.

The chain recombines TRBV28 with TRBJ1-4; 9 bases are shared with TRBD1. V shed 8 bases and J 6 bases; nucleotides not matched to a gene: 4. There are 13 residues in the CDR3. Germline V CDR1 and CDR2: MDHEN, SYDVKM. The CDR3 is CASEQGADEKLFF. For the CDR3, the DNA is TGTGCCAGCGAACAGGGGGCTGATGAAAAACTGTTTTTT.

This clonotype was seen many times. CDR3 coding DNA: TGTGCCAGCACCTCTTACAGGGCAGAGCAGTACTTC. Translating it yields CASTSYRAEQYF. The V gene is TRBV7-9, the J gene TRBJ2-7; D might be TRBD1 (6 bases). Trimming stripped 7 bases from V and 7 bases from J, with 14 bases between. The CDR3 runs to 12 residues. Germline V lookup: CDR1 SEHNR, CDR2 FQNEAQ (reference sequence).

About this clonotype: Possible read error: a much larger clone is one base away. In this CDR3 the conserved last residue, phenylalanine or tryptophan, is missing, so a read error is likely. The chain couples TRBV25-1 to TRBJ1-1; no clear D. The CDR3 loop spans 13 amino acids. Germline V gene lookup returns CDR1 MGHDK and CDR2 SYGVNS. V was cut by 7 bases and J by 0 bases, with 9 bases left in between. CDR3 nucleotide sequence: TGTGCCAGCAAGGCCAGCTTGAACACTGAAGCTTTCTGT. Amino acids: CASKASLNTEAFC.

The chain employs TRBV20-1 and TRBJ2-1; 7 bases are a match to TRBD1. The CDR3 consists of 15 residues. The germline V gene has CDR1 DFQATT and CDR2 SNEGSKA (reference sequence). The V gene end was trimmed by 2 bases and the J gene end by 1 base; junction bases not matched to a gene: 5. The CDR3 loop reads CSARRQGGSYNEQFF. CDR3 nucleotide sequence: TGCAGTGCTAGAAGACAGGGTGGGTCCTACAATGAGCAGTTCTTC.

A remark on this clonotype: A much larger clone lies one base from this, so it may be a read error. The V and J genes are TRBV6-1 and TRBJ2-7; possibly TRBD1 for D (5 bases). The CDR3 totals 15 residues. V lost 7 bases, J lost 0 bases, and 16 bases lay in between. The germline V gene has CDR1 MNHNS and CDR2 SASEGT. CDR3 sequence (DNA): TGTGCCAGCATTCGTATAGGGGTTTTCTCCTACGAGCAGTACTTC. Protein product: CASIRIGVFSYEQYF.

This clonotype was detected ten times or more. The CDR3 loop reads CASRNRGNTEAFF. In DNA, the CDR3 is TGTGCCAGCAGGAACAGAGGGAACACTGAAGCTTTCTTT. The chain recombines TRBV28 with TRBJ1-1; D gene uncertain. CDR1 and CDR2 from the germline V gene are MDHEN and SYDVKM. Trimming removed 6 bases from V and 1 base from J, with 9 bases in between. The CDR3 sequence is 13 residues long.

V gene TRBV10-3 combines with J gene TRBJ2-5; 7 bases match TRBD1. The J call may be mistaken, given a closer DNA end match to TRBJ2-7. Per the germline V gene, CDR1 is ENHRY and CDR2 is SYGVKD. This CDR3 has 12 residues. As DNA, the CDR3 is TGTGCCATCAGCGGGGACAGCGGCGAGCAGTACTTC. As protein: CAISGDSGEQYF.

This clonotype was detected many times. The chain combines TRBV10-2 with TRBJ2-3, with D maybe TRBD1 (6 bases). Germline CDR1 WSHSY, CDR2 SAAADI. The CDR3 sequence is 16 residues long. Trimming stripped 2 bases from V and 7 bases from J, with 19 bases between. The CDR3: CASSETRQAGAHTQYF. The CDR3 DNA follows: TGCGCCAGCAGTGAGACCCGGCAGGCAGGGGCCCATACGCAGTATTTT.

The J gene is TRBJ2-3, the V gene TRBV20-1; D might be TRBD1 (6 bases). With 2 bases removed from V and 3 bases from J, the gap between germline ends came to 18 bases. The CDR3 loop spans 16 amino acids. Germline V lookup: CDR1 DFQATT, CDR2 SNEGSKA (reference sequence). CDR3 amino acids: CSARSTGWGRTDTQYF. CDR3 DNA: TGCAGTGCTAGATCGACAGGTTGGGGTCGGACAGATACGCAGTATTTT.

This clonotype was counted many times. This chain joins TRBV4-1 and TRBJ2-7; the D gene is possibly TRBD2 (5 bases). Germline-derived CDR1 and CDR2 are MGHRA and YSYEKL. The CDR3 consists of 15 residues. The V gene lost 0 bases and the J gene lost 6 bases, with 15 bases spanning the gap. The CDR3 reads CASSQDELGILEQYF. The CDR3 region has the DNA TGCGCCAGCAGCCAAGATGAACTAGGGATCCTCGAGCAGTACTTC.

This clonotype has ten or more counts. V usage is TRBV5-5 and J usage is TRBJ2-7, with a possible D match to TRBD2 (6 bases). The CDR3 runs to 15 residues. CDR1 is SGHKS and CDR2 is YYEKEE in the germline V gene (reference sequence). Trimming cost V 4 bases and J 3 bases, with 17 bases left between them. CDR3 sequence: CASSPGVGEHYEQYF. The CDR3 coding sequence is TGTGCCAGCAGCCCGGGGGTAGGGGAACACTACGAGCAGTACTTC.

As to this clonotype: One end of the junction fails to match germline, which may point to a read error. The CDR3 region has the DNA TGCGCCAGCAGCCAAGATCTTGCAGGACTCGCAACTAACTGTGGCTACACCTTC. This codes for CASSQDLAGLATNCGYTF. The rearrangement uses TRBV4-1 and TRBJ1-2; D is undetermined. The CDR3 spans 18 residues. Germline V gives CDR1 MGHRA, CDR2 YSYEKL.